The T cell receptor (beta chain) under discussion was sequenced for a study of cytomegalovirus exposure and HLA in healthy donors. Germline CDR1 SGDLS, CDR2 YYNGEE. The V gene end was trimmed by 4 bases and the J gene end by 2 bases; junction bases not matched to a gene: 11. The CDR3 is 16 amino acids. Both 60 Vbeta primers and 13 Jbeta primers went into the PCR. Profiled with immunoSEQ multiplex PCR; TCRdb holds only in-frame clones, not every one. Here the sample spans 150,000 to 200,000 clones, approximately 80% being singletons. The study, taken as a whole, reports: In a later analysis, parvovirus B19, influenza, CMV and Epstein-Barr virus appeared linked to several top co-occurrence clusters.

Details on this clone: Its antigen is not known.

This sequence originates from a male donor in good health and CMV-seronegative. Sequenced: PBMCs. V usage is TRBV9 and J usage is TRBJ2-7, with 8 nucleotides matching TRBD2. In nucleotides, the CDR3 is TGTGCCAGCAGCCCCTCGGGGGGGGCCCCAACCTACGAGCAGTACTTC. Translating gives CASSPSGGAPTYEQYF.